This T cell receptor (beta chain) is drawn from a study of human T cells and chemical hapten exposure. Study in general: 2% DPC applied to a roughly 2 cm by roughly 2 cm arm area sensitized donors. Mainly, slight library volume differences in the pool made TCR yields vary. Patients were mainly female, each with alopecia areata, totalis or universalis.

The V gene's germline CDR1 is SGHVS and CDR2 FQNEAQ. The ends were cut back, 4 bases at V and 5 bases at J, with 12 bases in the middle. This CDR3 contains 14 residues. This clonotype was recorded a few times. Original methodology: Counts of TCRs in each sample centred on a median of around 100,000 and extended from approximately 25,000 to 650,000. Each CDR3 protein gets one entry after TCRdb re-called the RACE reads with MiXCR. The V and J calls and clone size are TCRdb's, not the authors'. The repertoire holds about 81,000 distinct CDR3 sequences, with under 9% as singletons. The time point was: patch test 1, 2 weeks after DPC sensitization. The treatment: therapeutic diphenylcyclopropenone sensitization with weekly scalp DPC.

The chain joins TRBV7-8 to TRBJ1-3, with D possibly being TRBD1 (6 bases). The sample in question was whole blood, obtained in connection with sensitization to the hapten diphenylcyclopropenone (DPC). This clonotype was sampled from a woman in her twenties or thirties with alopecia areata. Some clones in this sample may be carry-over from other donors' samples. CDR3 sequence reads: CASSYTGIRNTIYF. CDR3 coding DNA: TGTGCCAGCAGCTATACAGGGATAAGAAACACCATATATTTT.